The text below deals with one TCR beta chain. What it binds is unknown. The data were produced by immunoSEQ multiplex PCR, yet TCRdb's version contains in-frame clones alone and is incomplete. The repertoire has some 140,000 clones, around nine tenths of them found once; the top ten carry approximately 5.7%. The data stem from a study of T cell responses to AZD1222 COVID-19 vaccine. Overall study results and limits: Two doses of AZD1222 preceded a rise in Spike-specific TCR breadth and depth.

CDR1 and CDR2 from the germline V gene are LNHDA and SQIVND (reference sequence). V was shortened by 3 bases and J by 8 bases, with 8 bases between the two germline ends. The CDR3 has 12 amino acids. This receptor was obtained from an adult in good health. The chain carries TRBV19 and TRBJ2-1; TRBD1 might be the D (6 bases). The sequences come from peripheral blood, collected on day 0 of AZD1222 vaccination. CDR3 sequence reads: CASSMTGYEQFF. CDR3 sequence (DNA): TGTGCCAGTAGTATGACAGGTTATGAGCAGTTCTTC.